Below, 23 T cell receptor beta chains from the same sample are listed, as sequenced in a study of sequential checkpoint blockade in melanoma. Generated by immunoSEQ multiplex PCR, the TCRdb table keeps only in-frame clones and is missing some. The sample has approximately 15,000 clones, 65% to 80% seen once. As for treatment: randomized to nivolumab then ipilimumab (arm A) or the reverse (arm B). Sequenced material: CD8+ T cells sorted from blood (inferred from file names), taken from a patient given nivolumab and ipilimumab in sequence. The source of these receptors is a human donor with melanoma.

The chain uses TRBV4-1 and TRBJ2-7, with TRBD2 matching 7 bases. Germline CDR1 reads MGHRA; CDR2 reads YSYEKL. This CDR3 spans 15 amino acids. Unmatched junction bases numbered 9, after V lost 0 bases and J lost 7 bases. Here the CDR3 reads CASSQDPPGSGEQYF. For the CDR3, the DNA is TGCGCCAGCAGCCAAGACCCCCCGGGTAGCGGGGAGCAGTACTTC.

This clone was seen a handful of times. The chain employs TRBV25-1 and TRBJ2-1, with D tentatively TRBD2 (5 bases). Germline-derived CDR1 and CDR2 are MGHDK and SYGVNS. The V and J ends lost 10 bases and 8 bases respectively, with 12 bases between them. The CDR3 consists of 11 residues. The CDR3 nucleotides are TGTGCCACCACCGCGGGCGATGAGCAGTTCTTC. Its protein is CATTAGDEQFF. Looking up the rest from reference TRBV25-1 and TRBJ2-1 gives the full variable domain: EADIYQTPRYLVIGTGKKITLECSQTMGHDKMYWYQQDPGMELHLIHYSYGVNSTEKGDLSSESTVSRIRTEHFPLTLESARPSHTSQYLCATTAGDEQFFGPGTRLTVL.

This chain connects TRBV27 to TRBJ2-7; D call uncertain. The CDR3 is made up of 13 amino acids. CDR1 and CDR2 (germline): MNHEY, SMNVEV (reference sequence). The V end was cut by 0 bases, the J end by 2 bases, with 5 bases between. The CDR3 bases are TGTGCCAGCAGTTTATCTCTAACCTACGAGCAGTACTTC. The encoded protein is CASSLSLTYEQYF.

The chain recombines TRBV27 with TRBJ2-2; D not certain. CDR3 size: 13 residues. Germline CDR1 and CDR2: MNHEY and SMNVEV (reference sequence). V was trimmed by 2 bases and J by 7 bases, leaving 8 bases between them. The CDR3 DNA reads TGTGCCAGCAGTTTACGGTTGAACGGGGAGCTGTTTTTT. Its translation is CASSLRLNGELFF.

The rearrangement links TRBV11-2 to TRBJ1-1, with TRBD1 as a possible D gene (6 bases). The CDR3 contains 14 residues. Looked up from germline, CDR1 is SGHAT and CDR2 is FQNNGV. Between the trimmed V and J ends, which lost 5 bases and 7 bases, there was a span of 17 bases. The CDR3 nucleotides read TGTGCCAGCAGCCATAGCGGGGGGCGGGATGAAGCTTTCTTT. It codes for CASSHSGGRDEAFF. The full variable domain, with the rest looked up from reference TRBV11-2 and TRBJ1-1, is EAGVAQSPRYKIIEKRQSVAFWCNPISGHATLYWYQQILGQGPKLLIQFQNNGVVDDSQLPKDRFSAERLKGVDSTLKIQPAKLEDSAVYLCASSHSGGRDEAFFGQGTRLTVV.

This sequence joins TRBV7-9 and TRBJ2-5; 7 bases map to TRBD1. The CDR3 is made up of 14 amino acids. Trimming removed 1 base from V and 5 bases from J; junction bases left unmatched: 4. The V gene's germline CDR1 is SEHNR and CDR2 FQNEAQ (reference sequence). The CDR3 sequence is CASSLGQGWETQYF. CDR3 DNA: TGTGCCAGCAGCTTAGGACAGGGCTGGGAGACCCAGTACTTC.

This sequence joins TRBV2 and TRBJ1-1, with 8 positions matching TRBD1. Germline CDR1 reads SNHLY; CDR2 reads FYNNEI. The CDR3 has 14 amino acids. Germline trimming cut 8 bases from V and 0 bases from J; bases unmatched to any gene: 5. CDR3 sequence reads: CASRTGGMNTEAFF. For the CDR3, the DNA is TGTGCCAGCCGAACAGGGGGGATGAACACTGAAGCTTTCTTT. The full variable domain, in which reference TRBV2 and TRBJ1-1 provide the parts outside the CDR3, is EPEVTQTPSHQVTQMGQEVILRCVPISNHLYFYWYRQILGQKVEFLVSFYNNEISEKSEIFDDQFSVERPDGSNFTLKIRSTKLEDSAMYFCASRTGGMNTEAFFGQGTRLTVV.

The CDR3 DNA reads TGTGCCAGCAGCCCGGACAGGGGTTACAATGAGCAGTTCTTC. Translation gives CASSPDRGYNEQFF. The rearrangement joins TRBV5-4 to TRBJ2-1; 9 bases are shared with TRBD1. The trim removed 4 bases at V and 4 bases at J, leaving 3 bases unmatched. The CDR3 is 14 amino acids. Germline V gene sequence: CDR1 SGHNT, CDR2 YYREEE (reference sequence).

This clone was found once. V is TRBV6-4 and J is TRBJ2-1, with D perhaps matching TRBD2 (7 bases). Per the germline V gene, CDR1 is MRHNA and CDR2 is SNTAGT. CDR3 length: 14 residues. The germline V and J ends were trimmed by 3 bases and 8 bases, with 14 bases remaining between them. The CDR3 bases are TGTGCCAGCAGTGAATCGAGGGGGGGCGATGAGCAGTTCTTC. Encoded protein: CASSESRGGDEQFF.

This sequence joins TRBV19 and TRBJ2-7; 9 positions match TRBD1. The trim removed 6 bases at V and 3 bases at J, leaving 9 bases unmatched. Germline lookup yields CDR1 LNHDA and CDR2 SQIVND (reference sequence). The CDR3 is made up of 15 amino acids. The DNA for the CDR3 is TGTGCCAGTAGCCACACGGGACAGGGAAGCTACGAGCAGTACTTC. Encoded protein: CASSHTGQGSYEQYF.

This chain links TRBV5-8 with TRBJ2-3; weak D call: TRBD2 (5 bases). From germline, CDR1 is SGHTS and CDR2 YDEGEE. CDR3 length equals 16 residues. The ends were cut back, 0 bases at V and 4 bases at J, with 15 bases in the middle. CDR3 residues: CASSLASSIEADTQYF. Here the CDR3 DNA reads TGTGCCAGCAGCTTGGCCTCTAGCATCGAGGCAGATACGCAGTATTTT.

The chain carries TRBV9 and TRBJ2-1; TRBD2 matches 12 bases. Germline lookup yields CDR1 SGDLS and CDR2 YYNGEE. The ends lost 2 bases at V and 8 bases at J; junction bases unmatched: 11. The CDR3 has 17 amino acids. The CDR3 DNA reads TGTGCCAGCAGCGTGTCCTCGACTAGCGGGAGAAGTGATGAGCAGTTCTTC. Its translation: CASSVSSTSGRSDEQFF.

This chain connects TRBV7-8 to TRBJ2-1, with 8 bases fitting TRBD1. V dropped 5 bases and J dropped 4; count of bases not matched to a gene: 10. CDR3 size: 16 residues. Per germline, CDR1 SGHVS and CDR2 FQNEAQ. CDR3 DNA sequence: TGTGCCAGCAGCCCAGGGGGCGGGATCGGGTACAATGAGCAGTTCTTC. Translation: CASSPGGGIGYNEQFF.

The chain's CDR3 is CASSPPAETGGRGYTF. The DNA for the CDR3 is TGTGCCAGCAGCCCCCCGGCGGAGACAGGGGGACGGGGCTACACCTTC. This rearrangement joins TRBV11-2 to TRBJ1-2, with 9 positions matching TRBD1. Germline CDR1 SGHAT, CDR2 FQNNGV. The CDR3 spans 16 residues. The trim removed 5 bases at V and 8 bases at J, leaving 15 bases unmatched.

This clone was found a few times. This chain joins TRBV4-3 and TRBJ2-4; TRBD2 might be the D (6 bases). Trimming cost V 0 bases and J 12 bases, with 15 bases left between them. The CDR3 is made up of 14 amino acids. Germline lookup yields CDR1 LGHNA and CDR2 YSLEER. The CDR3 loop reads CASSQEGGGTGQYF. Here the CDR3 DNA reads TGCGCCAGCAGCCAAGAAGGTGGGGGGACCGGTCAGTACTTC.

This clone appeared a single time. V is TRBV7-6 and J is TRBJ2-1, with 10 positions matching TRBD2. With V trimmed by 4 bases and J by 5 bases, 5 bases remained unmatched. This CDR3 has 15 amino acids. Germline values: CDR1 SGHVS, CDR2 FNYEAQ. This CDR3 reads CASSYGLAENNEQFF. In DNA form, the CDR3 reads TGTGCCAGCAGCTACGGACTAGCGGAGAACAATGAGCAGTTCTTC.

This clone qualifies as hyperexpanded. The chain recombines TRBV4-1 with TRBJ2-7; possible D gene TRBD1, 6 bases. This CDR3 has 15 amino acids. Deletions cut 4 bases from V and 2 bases from J, with 15 bases between. CDR1 and CDR2 (germline): MGHRA, YSYEKL. CDR3 nucleotide sequence: TGCGCCAGCAGCCTTAACAGGGCACTTACCTACGAGCAGTACTTC. Translation: CASSLNRALTYEQYF.

CDR3 coding DNA: TGTGCCAGCAGTGAGGGACTGGAAACCGGGGAGCTGTTTTTT. It is translated as CASSEGLETGELFF. The chain uses TRBV6-4 and TRBJ2-2; D is perhaps TRBD2 (6 bases). Trimming took off 3 bases at V and 5 bases at J, with 10 bases between the two ends. This CDR3 has 14 residues. Germline V lookup: CDR1 MRHNA, CDR2 SNTAGT.

The V gene is TRBV9, the J gene TRBJ2-1; D possibly corresponds to TRBD2 (6 bases). This CDR3 has 16 residues. Germline-derived CDR1 and CDR2 are SGDLS and YYNGEE. V dropped 4 bases and J dropped 0 bases, with 14 bases sitting between them. The CDR3 reads CASSIASVSSYNEQFF. CDR3 DNA sequence: TGTGCCAGCAGCATCGCTAGCGTTAGCTCCTACAATGAGCAGTTCTTC.

The chain employs TRBV7-9 and TRBJ2-2; D is undetermined. With 5 bases removed from V and 4 bases from J, the gap between germline ends came to 5 bases. CDR1 and CDR2 (germline): SEHNR, FQNEAQ (reference sequence). This CDR3 contains 12 residues. The CDR3 is CASSPSTGELFF. CDR3 in DNA: TGTGCCAGCAGCCCCAGCACCGGGGAGCTGTTTTTT.

The DNA of the CDR3 is TGTGCCACCAGCAGACCCGGGACAGGATTAACCTACGAGCAGTACTTC. Protein sequence: CATSRPGTGLTYEQYF. The chain has TRBV15 and TRBJ2-7; the match to TRBD1 covers 8 bases. Losses at the gene ends were 2 bases for V and 2 bases for J; bases not matched to a gene: 8. The CDR3 consists of 16 residues. Germline V gives CDR1 LNHNV, CDR2 YYDKDF (reference sequence).

A few counts support this clone. V usage is TRBV27 and J usage is TRBJ2-1, with 9 bases aligning to TRBD2. This CDR3 contains 15 residues. Germline values: CDR1 MNHEY, CDR2 SMNVEV (reference sequence). J was trimmed by 3 bases and V by 5 bases; bases with no gene match: 5. The CDR3 DNA is TGTGCCAGCAGTCCCCCGACTAGCGGCTACAATGAGCAGTTCTTC. This translates into CASSPPTSGYNEQFF.

This clone was observed a handful of times. This rearrangement joins TRBV5-4 to TRBJ2-6; tentatively, D is TRBD2 (5 bases). V was shortened by 4 bases and J by 0 bases, with 20 bases between the two germline ends. This CDR3 region has 19 residues. Germline CDR1 and CDR2: SGHNT and YYREEE (reference sequence). The CDR3 loop reads CASSQDLPGIISGANVLTF. As DNA, the CDR3 is TGTGCCAGCAGCCAAGACTTGCCGGGGATAATCTCTGGGGCCAACGTCCTGACTTTC.